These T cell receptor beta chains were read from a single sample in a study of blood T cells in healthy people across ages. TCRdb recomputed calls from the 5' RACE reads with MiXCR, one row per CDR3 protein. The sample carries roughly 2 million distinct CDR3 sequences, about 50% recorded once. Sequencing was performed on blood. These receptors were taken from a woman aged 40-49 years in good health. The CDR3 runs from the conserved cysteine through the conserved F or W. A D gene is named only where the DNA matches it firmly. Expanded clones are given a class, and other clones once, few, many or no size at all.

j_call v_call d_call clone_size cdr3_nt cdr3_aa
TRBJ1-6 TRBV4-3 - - TGCGCCAGCAGCCAAGGCGCGGGGAACCCCGATTCACCCCTCCACTTT CASSQGAGNPDSPLHF
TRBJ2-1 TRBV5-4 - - TGTGCCAGCAGCCCCCATGGATCCTACAATGAGCAGTTCTTC CASSPHGSYNEQFF
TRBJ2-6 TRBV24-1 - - TGTGCCCCCAGTGACCGCTGGACGGGGACGGACTCTGGGGCCAACGTCCTGACTTTC CAPSDRWTGTDSGANVLTF
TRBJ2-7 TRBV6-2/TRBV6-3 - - TGTGCCAGCAGTCCACTTGCTGGGCAGAGCGCCTACGAGCAGTACTTC CASSPLAGQSAYEQYF
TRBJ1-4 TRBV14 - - TGTGCCAGCAGCCAAGCCTCAGGAGGGGGTGAAAAACTGTTTTTT CASSQASGGGEKLFF
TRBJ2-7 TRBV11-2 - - TGTGCCAGCAGCTTAGGCTCAAACAGGCCCCCCTACGAGCAGTACTTC CASSLGSNRPPYEQYF
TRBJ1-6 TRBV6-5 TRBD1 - TGTGCCAGCAGGACCCCAGGGGGAGCTAATTCACCCCTCCACTTT CASRTPGGANSPLHF
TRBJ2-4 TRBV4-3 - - TGCGCCAGCAGCCAAGATCGCTTTTCGGGGTCGGCCAAAAACATTCAGTACTTC CASSQDRFSGSAKNIQYF
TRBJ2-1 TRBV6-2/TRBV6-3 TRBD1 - TGTGCCAGCAGTGTCCACAGGGGGGAGCAGTTCTTC CASSVHRGEQFF
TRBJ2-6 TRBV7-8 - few TGTGCCAGCAGCTCATATGGGGAAAACTCTGGGGCCAACGTCCTGACTTTC CASSSYGENSGANVLTF
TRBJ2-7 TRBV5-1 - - TGCGCCAGCAGCTTGGGGACATCCTTTTCCTACGAGCAGTACTTC CASSLGTSFSYEQYF
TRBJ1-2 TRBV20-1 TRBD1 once TGCAGTGCTAGAGTTTTCAGTTTTGACAGGGGGCGCGGTAACTATGGCTACACCTTC CSARVFSFDRGRGNYGYTF
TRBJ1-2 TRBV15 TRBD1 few TGTGCCACCAGCAGACAGGGGGACCTCCGTGGCTACACCTTC CATSRQGDLRGYTF
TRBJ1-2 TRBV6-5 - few TGTGCCAGCAGTAGATCCAGAAGTAACTATGGCTACACCTTC CASSRSRSNYGYTF
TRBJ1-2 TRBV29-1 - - TGCAGCGTTGACTTGGGAATCGATGGCTACACCTTC CSVDLGIDGYTF
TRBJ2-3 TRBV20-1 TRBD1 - TGCAGTGCTTTCCGGACAGGGATGATTTTAGATACGCAGTATTTT CSAFRTGMILDTQYF
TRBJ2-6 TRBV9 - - TGTGCCAGCAGCGTAGATGAGGGGACTGTTGTTAGTACCTCTGGGGCCAACGTCCTGACTTTC CASSVDEGTVVSTSGANVLTF
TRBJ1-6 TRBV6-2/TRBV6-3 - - TGTGCCAGCAGCCCGGGACTCGGGAATTCACCCCTCCACTTT CASSPGLGNSPLHF
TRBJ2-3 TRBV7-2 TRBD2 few TGTGCCAACCAGCAGCGGGGGGTCAGCACAGATACGCAGTATTTT CANQQRGVSTDTQYF
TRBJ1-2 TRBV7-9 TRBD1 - TGTGCCAGCAGCTTAGGCGGACAGGCTGATGGCTACACCTTC CASSLGGQADGYTF
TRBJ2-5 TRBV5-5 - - TGTGCCAGCAGTCAACTTAGAGGGAAAGAGACCCAGTACTTC CASSQLRGKETQYF
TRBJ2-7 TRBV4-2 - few TGTGCCAGCAGCCAGAATGGAGTTGACTACTCCTACGAGCAGTACTTC CASSQNGVDYSYEQYF
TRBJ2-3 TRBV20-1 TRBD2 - TGCAGTGCTAGCGAGCGGGGGACCCCGCCCCATACGCAGTATTTT CSASERGTPPHTQYF
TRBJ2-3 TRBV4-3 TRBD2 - TGCGCCAGCAGCCAAGATACGACTAGCGGGGTTATGACAGATACGCAGTATTTT CASSQDTTSGVMTDTQYF
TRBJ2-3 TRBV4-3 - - TGCGCCAGCAGCCAAGAAATCAGCGAATTCCTAGCGACCACAGATACGCAGTATTTT CASSQEISEFLATTDTQYF
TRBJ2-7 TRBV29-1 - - TGCAGCGTTGAGGGGGCCCCCTACAATGAGCAGTACTTC CSVEGAPYNEQYF
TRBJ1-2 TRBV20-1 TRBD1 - TGCAGTGCTGGGACAGTTTCTAACTATGGCTACACCTTC CSAGTVSNYGYTF
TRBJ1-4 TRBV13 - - TGTGCCAGCAGCATGGGGGGTGAAAAACTGTTTTTT CASSMGGEKLFF
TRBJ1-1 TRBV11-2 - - TGTGCCAGCAGCTTTGCAGGGAAAAACACTGAAGCTTTCTTT CASSFAGKNTEAFF
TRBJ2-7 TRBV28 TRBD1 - TGTGCCAGCAGTTTATCCCCCAGGGGGCCCTACGAGCAGTACTTC CASSLSPRGPYEQYF
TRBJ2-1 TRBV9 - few TGTGCCAGCAGCCTACGGACTCCCGGGAATGAGCAGTTCTTC CASSLRTPGNEQFF
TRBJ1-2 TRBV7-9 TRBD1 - TGTGCCAGCAGACCGACAGGGGGTCTTGGCTACACCTTC CASRPTGGLGYTF
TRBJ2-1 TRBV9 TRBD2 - TGTGCCAGCAGCGTAGAACTAGCGGGCTACAATGAGCAGTTCTTC CASSVELAGYNEQFF
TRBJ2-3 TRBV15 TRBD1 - TGTGCCACCAGCCGCGACAGGGGGCTTAGGACAGATACGCAGTATTTT CATSRDRGLRTDTQYF
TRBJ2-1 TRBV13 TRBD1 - TGTGCCAGCAGCATAAGACAGGGTCATAATGAGCAGTTCTTC CASSIRQGHNEQFF
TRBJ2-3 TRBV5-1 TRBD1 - TGCGCCAGCAGGTCCGGGACAGGGGAAACAGATACGCAGTATTTT CASRSGTGETDTQYF
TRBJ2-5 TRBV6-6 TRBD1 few TGTGCCAGCAGTTACCCGACTACCGGACAGGGACAAGAGACCCAGTACTTC CASSYPTTGQGQETQYF
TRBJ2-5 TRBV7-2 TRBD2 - TGTGGCAGCAGCTTAGGGTTAGGCGGGGAGGGGGAGACCCAGTACTTC CGSSLGLGGEGETQYF
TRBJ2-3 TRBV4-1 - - TGCGCCAGCAGCCAGGGTCAACGAGATACGCAGTATTTT CASSQGQRDTQYF
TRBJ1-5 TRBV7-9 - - TGTGCCAGCAGCTCGACAAGGGCGCAGCCCCAGCATTTT CASSSTRAQPQHF
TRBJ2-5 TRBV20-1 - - TGCAGTGCTAGTCTGTTCGGGGGGCCGGAGACCCAGTACTTC CSASLFGGPETQYF
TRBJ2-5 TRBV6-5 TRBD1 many TGTGCCAGCAGTTACTCGACAGGGCAAGAGACCCAGTACTTC CASSYSTGQETQYF
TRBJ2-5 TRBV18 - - TGTGCCAGCTCACCCGCGACTCAGCAAGAGACCCAGTACTTC CASSPATQQETQYF
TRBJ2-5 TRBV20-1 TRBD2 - TGCAGTGCTAGCCCAGTAGCGGGGGCCAGAGAGACCCAGTACTTC CSASPVAGARETQYF
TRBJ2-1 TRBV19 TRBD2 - TGTGCCAGTGGACTAGCGGGGGGGGACAATGAGCAGTTCTTC CASGLAGGDNEQFF
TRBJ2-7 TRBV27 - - TGTGCCAGCAGTTTATCGAAGGGTGACGTATCCCGCGAGCAGTACTTC CASSLSKGDVSREQYF
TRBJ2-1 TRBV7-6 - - TGTGCCAGTCAGGGCGCGGGATTCAACAATGAGCAGTTCTTC CASQGAGFNNEQFF
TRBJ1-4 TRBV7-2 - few TGTGCCAGCAGGTTATACGGGGGCTTGGGCGAAAAACTGTTTTTT CASRLYGGLGEKLFF
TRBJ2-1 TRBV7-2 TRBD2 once TGTGTCAGCAGCGTAGAGCGGGGGGGCAGCCATGAGCAGTTCTTC CVSSVERGGSHEQFF
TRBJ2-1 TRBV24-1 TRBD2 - TGTGCCAGCAGTTACTCGACTAGCGGGGGGGCGGAGTTCTTC CASSYSTSGGAEFF
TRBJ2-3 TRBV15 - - TGTGCCACCAGCAGAGATTCGGGGGCCTCCACAGATACGCAGTATTTT CATSRDSGASTDTQYF